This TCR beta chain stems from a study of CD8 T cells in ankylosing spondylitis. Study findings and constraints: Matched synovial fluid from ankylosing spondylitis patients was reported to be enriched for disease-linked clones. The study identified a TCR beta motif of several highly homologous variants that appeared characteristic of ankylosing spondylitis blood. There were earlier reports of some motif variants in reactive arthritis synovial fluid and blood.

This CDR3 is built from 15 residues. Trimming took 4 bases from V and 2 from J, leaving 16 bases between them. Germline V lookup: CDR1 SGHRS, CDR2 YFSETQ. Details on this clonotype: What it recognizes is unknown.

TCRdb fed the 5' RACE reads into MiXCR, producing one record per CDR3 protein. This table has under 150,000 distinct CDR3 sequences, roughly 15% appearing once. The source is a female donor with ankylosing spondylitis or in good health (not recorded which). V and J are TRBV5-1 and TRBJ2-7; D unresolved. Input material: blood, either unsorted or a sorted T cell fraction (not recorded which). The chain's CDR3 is CASSLGFREAYEQYF. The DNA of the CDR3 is TGCGCCAGCAGCCTAGGGTTCCGCGAAGCCTACGAGCAGTACTTC.